Listed below are T cell receptor beta chains from one sample, sequenced in a study of cytomegalovirus exposure and HLA in healthy donors. The repertoire was sequenced with immunoSEQ multiplex PCR; TCRdb's copy has only in-frame clones and lacks some. Of over 130,000 clones in the sample, around 86% were seen once. Source material: PBMCs. The receptors come from a female donor in good health and CMV-seronegative. Both conserved end residues are trimmed from each CDR3.

j_call,v_call,cdr3_aa
TRBJ2-5,TRBV11-1,ASSLADRRETQY
TRBJ2-3,TRBV7-7,ASSPGLAASTDTQY
TRBJ1-4,TRBV5-4,ASSLRPTGAREKLF
TRBJ2-7,TRBV29-1,SVGHDRTLYEQY
TRBJ2-1,TRBV29-1,SVEGEDYEQF
TRBJ2-5,TRBV7-9,ASSPIRQAQETQY
TRBJ2-3,TRBV5-1,ASSFFGPGDTQY
TRBJ2-1,TRBV5-8,ASGTSGHYNEQF
TRBJ2-7,TRBV6-1,ASSISDRGLYEQY
TRBJ1-5,TRBV6-4,ASSDPYQPQH
TRBJ1-3,TRBV2,ASSASAGGNTIY
TRBJ2-7,TRBV28,ASSLGTSGSYEQY
TRBJ2-5,TRBV16,ASSQWGRRETQY
TRBJ2-1,TRBV2,ASTLISGSSYNEQF
TRBJ1-1,TRBV7-9,ASRQGVSTEAF
TRBJ1-5,TRBV29-1,SVRYGQGLNQPQH
TRBJ2-1,TRBV5-6,ASSLLASADNEQF
TRBJ2-1,TRBV9,ASSLVAGASYNEQF
TRBJ2-1,TRBV4-2,ASSPMTSGRTDEQF
TRBJ1-2,TRBV5-4,ASSSTGVYGYT
TRBJ2-2,TRBV14,ASSQGPNTGELF
TRBJ2-7,TRBV6-5,ASTAGTSGRREQY
TRBJ2-1,TRBV2,ASSNPSHEQF
TRBJ2-1,TRBV6-5,ASSVQGDEQF
TRBJ2-1,TRBV29-1,SVVVQRELLQF
TRBJ2-1,TRBV30,AWASGVYNEQF
TRBJ1-4,TRBV9,ASSAHGDTSTNEKLF
TRBJ2-1,TRBV6-5,ASSYQYSYNEQF
TRBJ1-5,TRBV19,ASKGGRNQPQH
TRBJ2-7,TRBV5-1,ASSPGQGYYEQY
TRBJ2-2,TRBV27,ASSLSITRPRPNTGELF
TRBJ2-2,TRBV10-1,ASRRGTRKNTGELF
TRBJ1-2,TRBV30,AWSVPGANYGYT
TRBJ2-5,TRBV27,ASSFRARETQY
TRBJ2-5,TRBV28,ASTRDREGETQY
TRBJ1-5,TRBV4-2,ASSSQGDQPQH
TRBJ1-5,TRBV4-2,ASSQDLGTGNQPQH
TRBJ2-7,TRBV7-2,ASSPNYLSSYEQY
TRBJ2-7,TRBV7-7,ASSLGPSGSYEQY
TRBJ1-5,TRBV7-2,ASSLNSNQPQH
TRBJ2-2,TRBV11-3,ASSPGTPTGELF
TRBJ2-3,TRBV5-6,ASSRQGSDTQY
TRBJ1-1,TRBV27,ASSFLGSTEAF
TRBJ1-1,TRBV7-9,ASSLLASNTEAF
TRBJ2-7,TRBV19,ASSSGRGTYEQY
TRBJ2-1,TRBV5-4,ASSLVAGGQF
TRBJ2-5,TRBV6-1,ASSKGLQETQY
TRBJ1-1,TRBV28,ASISGGLTEAF
TRBJ2-5,TRBV5-1,ASIRQPQETQY
TRBJ2-1,TRBV28,ASSPGGVGTIIEQF
TRBJ1-2,TRBV28,ASSPPPGANYGYT
TRBJ2-7,TRBV4-2,ASSQEGGEGFYEQY
TRBJ2-5,TRBV29-1,SVEGAGEETQY
TRBJ2-7,TRBV27,ASSLEGAYEQY
TRBJ2-1,TRBV6-4,ASSDSSAGGADEQF
TRBJ2-3,TRBV29-1,SARRAGEDTQY
TRBJ2-1,TRBV6-5,ASSYSFSGRYNEQF
TRBJ2-5,TRBV6-5,ASSLAGGRGETQY
TRBJ2-1,TRBV5-6,ASSLQGGEQF
TRBJ2-7,TRBV28,ASSWGTGLDGEQY